Listed here is a single T cell receptor beta chain. The data were obtained in a study of CD8+ T cells in alopecia areata. Regarding treatment: oral pan-JAK inhibitor, 5-10 mg twice daily. The investigators collected lesional scalp punch biopsies and peripheral blood from alopecia areata patients. RNA was isolated and reverse transcribed to cDNA, the sequencing template. Produced via immunoSEQ multiplex PCR; TCRdb's table is partial and in-frame only. The data contain around 6,900 clones, approximately 71% of them singletons. CDR3 size: 15 residues. Germline V gene lookup returns CDR1 SGHAT and CDR2 FQNNGV. Germline trimming cut 2 bases from V and 3 bases from J; bases unmatched to any gene: 7.

The J gene is TRBJ2-7, the V gene TRBV11-2; 7 bases agree with TRBD1. The input for sequencing was skin, taken at week 4, from a patient treated with tofacitinib. The source is a human donor with alopecia areata. The CDR3 loop is CASSLYPGGHYEQYF. CDR3 DNA: TGTGCCAGCAGCTTATATCCAGGGGGACACTACGAGCAGTACTTC.